These 11 T cell receptor beta chains share one sample of origin, sequenced in a study of T cells in localized non-small cell lung cancer (dated by TCRdb to the early 2020s). Preparation of the library involved the immunoSEQ multiplex PCR assay. TCRdb holds this immuneACCESS table with in-frame rearrangements only. Some clones are missing; in checked studies, unresolved V genes explain under half, and the rest has no known cause. Here the sample has 50,000 to 70,000 clones; roughly four fifths occur a single time. The ten most abundant clones make up less than 5.5% of the sample. The source was PBMCs, collected before any cancer treatment. These TCRs come from a man between 40 and 75 years old with stage II lung adenocarcinoma.

The chain has TRBV5-1 and TRBJ2-5, with no clear D. This CDR3 comprises 12 residues. Germline-derived CDR1 and CDR2 are SGHRS and YFSETQ. The V end lost 2 bases, the J end lost 1 base, and 3 bases lay between the germline ends. The CDR3 region has the DNA TGCGCCAGCAGCTTTTTCCAAGAGACCCAGTACTTC. As protein: CASSFFQETQYF. The full variable domain, completed using reference TRBV5-1 and TRBJ2-5, is KAGVTQTPRYLIKTRGQQVTLSCSPISGHRSVSWYQQTPGQGLQFLFEYFSETQRNKGNFPGRFSGRQFSNSRSEMNVSTLELGDSALYLCASSFFQETQYFGPGTRLLVL.

This sequence joins TRBV19 and TRBJ1-5, with D perhaps matching TRBD1 (6 bases). The CDR3 is 14 amino acids. Germline CDR1 LNHDA, CDR2 SQIVND (reference sequence). The V end lost 2 bases, the J end lost 6 bases, and 11 bases lay between the germline ends. The CDR3 DNA reads TGTGCCAGTAGTATACAGGGGATAACTCAGCCCCAGCATTTT. This codes for CASSIQGITQPQHF.

This chain uses TRBV9 with TRBJ1-2, with TRBD1 matching over 8 bases. CDR1 is SGDLS and CDR2 is YYNGEE in the germline V gene. The length of the CDR3 is 15 residues. V shed 0 bases and J 0 bases; nucleotides not matched to a gene: 1. The CDR3 sequence is CASSVGQGTNYGYTF. DNA for the CDR3: TGTGCCAGCAGCGTAGGACAGGGGACTAACTATGGCTACACCTTC.

The chain is built from TRBV4-2 and TRBJ1-4; weak D call: TRBD1 (6 bases). Germline CDR1 is LGHNA and CDR2 is YNFKEQ. The V gene lost 7 bases and the J gene lost 8 bases, with 23 bases spanning the gap. The CDR3 runs 16 residues. The CDR3 reads CASTYGQGPTAEKLFF. DNA of the CDR3: TGTGCCAGCACCTATGGGCAGGGGCCTACTGCGGAAAAACTGTTTTTT.

The chain is built from TRBV6-1 and TRBJ2-2, with TRBD1 identical over 9 bases. The CDR3 consists of 16 residues. The J segment lost 5 bases and the V segment lost 3 bases, leaving 7 bases of the junction unmatched. Germline CDR1 is MNHNS and CDR2 is SASEGT. DNA of the CDR3: TGTGCCAGCAGTGAGTTGGGGACAGGGACAACCGGGGAGCTGTTTTTT. Its translation: CASSELGTGTTGELFF.

The V and J genes are TRBV6-6 and TRBJ2-5, with TRBD2 matching over 11 bases. This CDR3 comprises 15 residues. Germline V CDR1 and CDR2: MNHNY, SVGAGI (reference sequence). Unmatched junction bases numbered 0, after V lost 2 bases and J lost 1 base. CDR3: CASSYGTSGQETQYF. The CDR3 DNA is TGTGCCAGCAGTTACGGGACTAGCGGCCAAGAGACCCAGTACTTC.

About this clone: The junction does not match germline at one end; this may be a read error. The V gene is TRBV7-2, the J gene TRBJ1-1; D remains ambiguous. The CDR3 extends over 13 amino acids. Germline values: CDR1 SGHTA, CDR2 FQGNSA. This chain's CDR3 is CASRLGMNTEAFF. CDR3 in DNA: TGTGCCAGCAGACTAGGCATGAATACTGAAGCTTTCTTT.

The V and J genes are TRBV7-2 and TRBJ2-1, with TRBD2 matching 11 bases. This CDR3 is built from 17 residues. Germline CDR1 reads SGHTA; CDR2 reads FQGNSA. V trimming: 5 bases; J trimming: 3 bases; junction bases outside the gene matches: 9. Here the CDR3 reads CASSVGTSGSYYNEQFF. The CDR3 nucleotides are TGTGCCAGCAGCGTCGGGACTAGCGGATCTTACTACAATGAGCAGTTCTTC.

V and J are TRBV11-3 and TRBJ2-7; 7 bases match TRBD1. Germline assignment: CDR1 SGHNT and CDR2 YENEEA. The CDR3 totals 14 residues. Trimming at V came to 4 bases and at J to 1 base, leaving 4 bases not matched to a gene. The DNA for the CDR3 is TGTGCCAGCAGCTCGGTCAGGGGGTCCTACGAGCAGTACTTC. Its translation: CASSSVRGSYEQYF.

The chain recombines TRBV2 with TRBJ1-1; D ambiguous. CDR3 length equals 13 residues. Looked up from germline, CDR1 is SNHLY and CDR2 is FYNNEI. V shed 7 bases and J shed 1 base, with 10 bases lying between them. The CDR3 here is CASTLGPNTEAFF. DNA for the CDR3: TGTGCCAGCACTCTGGGCCCGAACACTGAAGCTTTCTTT.

The genes are TRBV9 and TRBJ2-1, with D unclear. Deletions cut 0 bases from V and 5 bases from J, with 12 bases between. The CDR3 has 15 amino acids. Germline V lookup: CDR1 SGDLS, CDR2 YYNGEE. The CDR3 DNA sequence: TGTGCCAGCAGCGTAGTAGGGAAGGGAAACAATGAGCAGTTCTTC. Amino acid sequence: CASSVVGKGNNEQFF.